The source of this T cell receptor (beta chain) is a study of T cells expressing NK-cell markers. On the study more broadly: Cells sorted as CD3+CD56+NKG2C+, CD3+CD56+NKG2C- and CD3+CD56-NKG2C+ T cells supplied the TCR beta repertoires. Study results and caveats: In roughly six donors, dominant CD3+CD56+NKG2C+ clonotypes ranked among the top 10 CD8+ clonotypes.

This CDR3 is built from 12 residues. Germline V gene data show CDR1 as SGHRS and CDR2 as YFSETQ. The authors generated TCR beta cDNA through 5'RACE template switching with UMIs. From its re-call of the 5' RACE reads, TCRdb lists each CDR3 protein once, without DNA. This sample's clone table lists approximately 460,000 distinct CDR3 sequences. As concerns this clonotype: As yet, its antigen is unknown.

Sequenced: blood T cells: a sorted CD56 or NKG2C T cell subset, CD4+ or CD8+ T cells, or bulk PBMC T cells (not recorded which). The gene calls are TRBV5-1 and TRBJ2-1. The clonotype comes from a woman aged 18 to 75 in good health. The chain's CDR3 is CASSADLNEQFF.